A selection of T cell receptor beta chains follows, all from one sample in a study of cytomegalovirus exposure and HLA in healthy donors. Some clones are missing from TCRdb's copy, which holds only in-frame ones; the method was immunoSEQ multiplex PCR. The sample records about 160,000 clones, about 96% being singletons. Sequenced material: PBMCs. Receptors were obtained from a woman between 18 and 29 years old in good health and CMV-seronegative. Each CDR3 is given with its conserved first and last residue. The D gene is left open where the match is weak. Expanded clones get a size class; other rows say once, few or many, or leave the size out.

CDR3nt	CDR3aa	v_gene	j_gene	d_gene	abundance
TGTGCCAGCCCGGACAGAGACTACGAGCAGTACTTC	CASPDRDYEQYF	TRBV21-1	TRBJ2-7	NA	NA
TGTGCCAGTAGTAGGAGACAGGGGGCTGGGAACACTGAAGCTTTCTTT	CASSRRQGAGNTEAFF	TRBV19	TRBJ1-1	TRBD1	NA
TGTGCCATCACAGGACAGCCAGCCTACGAGCAGTACTTC	CAITGQPAYEQYF	TRBV6-1	TRBJ2-7	NA	NA
TGTGCTAGTGGTTTGGACAGCTACTATGGCTACACCTTC	CASGLDSYYGYTF	TRBV12-5	TRBJ1-2	NA	once
TGCGCCAGCAGCTTCTCGATGGTAGGGGCGAACACTGAAGCTTTCTTT	CASSFSMVGANTEAFF	TRBV4-3	TRBJ1-1	NA	NA
TGTGCCAGCAGCCAAGACCTATTGGGAGGGCAGTTCTTC	CASSQDLLGGQFF	TRBV7-3	TRBJ2-1	NA	few
TGTGCCAGCAGCGCTACCCTTCTGGACTATGGCTACACCTTC	CASSATLLDYGYTF	TRBV6-1	TRBJ1-2	NA	NA
TGCGCCAGCAGCTCGCAGGTTGGAAATGGCTACACCTTC	CASSSQVGNGYTF	TRBV5-1	TRBJ1-2	NA	NA
TGTGCCAGCAGTGACGAGGGCTTGAACACTGAAGCTTTCTTT	CASSDEGLNTEAFF	TRBV6-1	TRBJ1-1	NA	few
TGCGCCAGCAGCCACCGACTAGCGGGGGTGAACACCGGGGAGCTGTTTTTT	CASSHRLAGVNTGELFF	TRBV4-1	TRBJ2-2	TRBD2	NA
TGTGCCAGCACCTTAAACGGGGAGCTGTTTTTT	CASTLNGELFF	TRBV6-4	TRBJ2-2	NA	NA
TGTGCCAGCAGTGCGTACAGGGCGGCTAATGAAAAACTGTTTTTT	CASSAYRAANEKLFF	TRBV6-1	TRBJ1-4	NA	once
TGTGCCAGCAGAACGGGCGGAGACTATGGAAACACCATATATTTT	CASRTGGDYGNTIYF	TRBV7-2	TRBJ1-3	NA	NA
TGTGCCAGCAGCTTAGGACAGTCCCAAGAGACCCAGTACTTC	CASSLGQSQETQYF	TRBV7-2	TRBJ2-5	NA	NA
TGTGCCAGCAGCTTAGCGTTAGCTAATTCACCCCTCCACTTT	CASSLALANSPLHF	TRBV7-2	TRBJ1-6	NA	NA
TGTGCCAGCAGCCCCCGGTTAGGGGGTTCCGAGCAGTACTTC	CASSPRLGGSEQYF	TRBV9	TRBJ2-7	NA	NA
TGTGCCAGCAGTCAACCGACAGGGACCTATGGCTACACCTTC	CASSQPTGTYGYTF	TRBV6-1	TRBJ1-2	TRBD1	NA
TGTGCCAGCAGTTTGATTAGCGGCCCTAAAGGGACAGATACGCAGTATTTT	CASSLISGPKGTDTQYF	TRBV27	TRBJ2-3	NA	NA
TGTGCCAGCAGCGTAGTTCAAGTAGGGAGCACCGGGGAGCTGTTTTTT	CASSVVQVGSTGELFF	TRBV9	TRBJ2-2	NA	NA
TGTGCCAGCAGTTACCCCGATACAGGGGCACGCGTCCCGCACTTC	CASSYPDTGARVPHF	TRBV6-6	TRBJ2-7	TRBD1	NA
TGTGCCAGCACCTCAAGCGGGGTGCTCTCCACCTTC	CASTSSGVLSTF	TRBV5-6	TRBJ1-2	NA	NA
TGCGCCAGCAGCCCAGGGATATCTGGAAACACCATATATTTT	CASSPGISGNTIYF	TRBV4-3	TRBJ1-3	NA	once
TGCGCCAGCAGTTCACTCTCGGGGCCCGGGGGGCACTCCTACGAGCAGTACTTC	CASSSLSGPGGHSYEQYF	TRBV4-1	TRBJ2-7	NA	NA
TGTGCCAGCAGCCTGGCGTGGAGGGCCGGTGAAAAACTGTTTTTT	CASSLAWRAGEKLFF	TRBV14	TRBJ1-4	NA	NA
TGTGCCAGCAGCCCTGGCGCGCTAGCGCGAACCGGGGAGCTGTTTTTT	CASSPGALARTGELFF	TRBV7-2	TRBJ2-2	NA	once
TGTGCCAGCAGTCGAAGTGGGACAGTTAACACTGAAGCTTTCTTT	CASSRSGTVNTEAFF	TRBV9	TRBJ1-1	TRBD1	NA
TGTGCCAGTAGTATTCAGGACAGGGGGCTCGGTCAGCCCCAGCATTTT	CASSIQDRGLGQPQHF	TRBV19	TRBJ1-5	TRBD1	NA
TGTGCCAGCAGCTTATATGGCGGGGGTCAAGAGACCCAGTACTTC	CASSLYGGGQETQYF	TRBV13	TRBJ2-5	TRBD2	NA
TGTGCCAGTAGTATAGAACATGTCTTCACGGATACGCAGTATTTT	CASSIEHVFTDTQYF	TRBV19	TRBJ2-3	NA	NA
TGTGCCAGTAGTCGGCAGGGGTCCTACAATGAGCAGTTCTTC	CASSRQGSYNEQFF	TRBV19	TRBJ2-1	NA	NA
TGTGCCAGCAGCCCATCCCTCGCAGGGCTCTACGAGCAGTACTTC	CASSPSLAGLYEQYF	TRBV7-9	TRBJ2-7	NA	NA
TGTGCCAGTAGTACGGAATCCCGGGGGACAGATACGCAGTATTTT	CASSTESRGTDTQYF	TRBV19	TRBJ2-3	NA	NA
TGTGCCAGTAGACTGGGACAGGGCTATGGCTACACCTTC	CASRLGQGYGYTF	TRBV19	TRBJ1-2	TRBD1	NA
TGTGCCAGCAGCTTTGAGGAGAACACTGAAGCTTTCTTT	CASSFEENTEAFF	TRBV11-1	TRBJ1-1	NA	NA
TGTGCTAGTGGTTTGGCCCTCAGCTCCTACAATGAGCAGTTCTTC	CASGLALSSYNEQFF	TRBV12-5	TRBJ2-1	NA	NA
TGTGCCAGCAGCTCGTCCCGGGACAGGGGTAGGGTTAACTATGGCTACACCTTC	CASSSSRDRGRVNYGYTF	TRBV11-2	TRBJ1-2	TRBD1	NA
TGTGCCAGCAGCACCCCTGTGGGGCTAGTAGCTCAAGAGACCCAGTACTTC	CASSTPVGLVAQETQYF	TRBV7-2	TRBJ2-5	NA	NA